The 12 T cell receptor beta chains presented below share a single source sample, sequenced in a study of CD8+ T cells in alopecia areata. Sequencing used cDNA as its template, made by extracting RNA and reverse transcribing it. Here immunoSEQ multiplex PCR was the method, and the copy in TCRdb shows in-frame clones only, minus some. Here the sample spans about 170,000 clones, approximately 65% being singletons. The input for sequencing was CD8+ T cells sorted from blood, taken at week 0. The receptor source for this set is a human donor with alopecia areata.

The CDR3 loop reads CSVPLHIISYNEQFF. CDR3 nucleotide sequence: TGCAGCGTTCCCCTTCACATAATCTCCTACAATGAGCAGTTCTTC. The V call is TRBV29-1, the J call TRBJ2-1, with D uncertain. CDR1 and CDR2 from the germline V gene are SQVTM and ANQGSEA. The germline V and J ends were trimmed by 5 bases and 0 bases, with 14 bases remaining between them. The CDR3 covers 15 residues.

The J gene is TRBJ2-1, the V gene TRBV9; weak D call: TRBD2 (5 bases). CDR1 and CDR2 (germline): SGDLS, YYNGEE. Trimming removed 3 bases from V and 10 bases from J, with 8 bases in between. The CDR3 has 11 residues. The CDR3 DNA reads TGTGCCAGCAGCGCCGGGGTCGAGCAGTTCTTC. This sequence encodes CASSAGVEQFF.

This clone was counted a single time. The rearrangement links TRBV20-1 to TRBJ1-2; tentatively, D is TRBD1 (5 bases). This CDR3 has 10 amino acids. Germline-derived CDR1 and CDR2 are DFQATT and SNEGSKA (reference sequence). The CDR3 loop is CQGTDYGYTF. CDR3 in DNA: TGCCAGGGTACGGACTATGGCTACACCTTC.

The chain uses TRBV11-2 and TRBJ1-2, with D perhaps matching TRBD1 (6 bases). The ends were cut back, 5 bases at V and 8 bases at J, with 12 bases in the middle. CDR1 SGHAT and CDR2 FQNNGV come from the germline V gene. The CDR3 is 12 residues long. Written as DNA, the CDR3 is TGTGCCAGCAGCATTCAGGGGCTGGGCTACACCTTC. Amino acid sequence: CASSIQGLGYTF.

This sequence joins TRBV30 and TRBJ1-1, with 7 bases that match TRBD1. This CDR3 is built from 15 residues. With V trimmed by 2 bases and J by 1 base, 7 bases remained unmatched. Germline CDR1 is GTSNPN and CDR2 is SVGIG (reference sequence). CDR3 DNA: TGTGCCTGGAGTTATCCGGACAGGACGAACACTGAAGCTTTCTTT. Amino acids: CAWSYPDRTNTEAFF.

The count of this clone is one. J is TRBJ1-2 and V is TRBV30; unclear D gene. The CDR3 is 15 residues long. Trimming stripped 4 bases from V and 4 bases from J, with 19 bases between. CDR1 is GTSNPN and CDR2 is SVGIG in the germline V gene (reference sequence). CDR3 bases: TGTGCCTGGACGGCTCATGAGATGGGGTCCTATGGCTACACCTTC. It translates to CAWTAHEMGSYGYTF.

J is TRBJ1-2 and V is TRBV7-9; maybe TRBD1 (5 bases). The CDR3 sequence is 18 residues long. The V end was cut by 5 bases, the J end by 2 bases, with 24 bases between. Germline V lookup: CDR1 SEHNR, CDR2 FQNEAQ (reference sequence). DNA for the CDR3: TGTGCCAGCAGCCAAGCCGAGTCAACCTTCGGGGACAACTATGGCTACACCTTC. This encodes CASSQAESTFGDNYGYTF.

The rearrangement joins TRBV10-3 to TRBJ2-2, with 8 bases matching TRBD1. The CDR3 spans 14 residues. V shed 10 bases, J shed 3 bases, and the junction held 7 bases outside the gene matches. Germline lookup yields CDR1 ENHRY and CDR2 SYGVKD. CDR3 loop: CATLDREDTGELFF. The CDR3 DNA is TGTGCCACCCTGGACAGGGAAGACACCGGGGAGCTGTTTTTT.

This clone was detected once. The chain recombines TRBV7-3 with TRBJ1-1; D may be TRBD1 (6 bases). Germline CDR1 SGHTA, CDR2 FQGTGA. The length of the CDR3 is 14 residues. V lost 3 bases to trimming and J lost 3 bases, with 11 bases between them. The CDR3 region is CASSFGPGDTEAFF. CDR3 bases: TGTGCCAGCAGCTTTGGACCAGGGGACACTGAAGCTTTCTTT. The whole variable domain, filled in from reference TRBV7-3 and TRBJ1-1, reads GAGVSQTPSNKVTEKGKYVELRCDPISGHTALYWYRQSLGQGPEFLIYFQGTGAADDSGLPNDRFFAVRPEGSVSTLKIQRTERGDSAVYLCASSFGPGDTEAFFGQGTRLTVV.

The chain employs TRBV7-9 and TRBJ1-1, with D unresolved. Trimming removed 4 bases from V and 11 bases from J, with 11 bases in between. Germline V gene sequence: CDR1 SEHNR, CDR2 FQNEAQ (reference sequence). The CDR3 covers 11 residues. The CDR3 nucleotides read TGTGCCAGCAGCTCACTTCCCCGGGCTTTCTTT. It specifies CASSSLPRAFF. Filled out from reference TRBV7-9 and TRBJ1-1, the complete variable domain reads DTGVSQNPRHKITKRGQNVTFRCDPISEHNRLYWYRQTLGQGPEFLTYFQNEAQLEKSRLLSDRFSAERPKGSFSTLEIQRTEQGDSAMYLCASSSLPRAFFGQGTRLTVV.

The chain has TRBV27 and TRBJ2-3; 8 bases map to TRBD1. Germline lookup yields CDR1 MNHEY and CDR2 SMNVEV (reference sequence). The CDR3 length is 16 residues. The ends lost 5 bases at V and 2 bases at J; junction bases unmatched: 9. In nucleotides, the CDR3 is TGTGCCAGCAGTCCTCGGACAGGGAGAGACACAGATACGCAGTATTTT. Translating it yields CASSPRTGRDTDTQYF.

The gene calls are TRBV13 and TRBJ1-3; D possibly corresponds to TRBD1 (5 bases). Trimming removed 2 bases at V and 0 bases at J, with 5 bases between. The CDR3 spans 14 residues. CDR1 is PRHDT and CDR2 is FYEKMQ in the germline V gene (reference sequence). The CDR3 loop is CASSLQGSGNTIYF. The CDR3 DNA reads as TGTGCCAGCAGCTTACAGGGCTCTGGAAACACCATATATTTT. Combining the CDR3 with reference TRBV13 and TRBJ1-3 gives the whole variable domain AAGVIQSPRHLIKEKRETATLKCYPIPRHDTVYWYQQGPGQDPQFLISFYEKMQSDKGSIPDRFSAQQFSDYHSELNMSSLELGDSALYFCASSLQGSGNTIYFGEGSWLTVV.